This entry lists 32 T cell receptor beta chains sequenced from one sample in a study of radiation and T cells in renal cell carcinoma. Time point noted: blood 4 weeks post-SBRT, at nephrectomy. The treatment denotes: 15 Gy SBRT to primary tumor, nephrectomy 4 weeks later. Sequencing used immunoSEQ multiplex PCR; TCRdb keeps in-frame clones, though not all of them. The sample lists some 150,000 clones, 65% to 90% occurring once. Material: blood, obtained from a patient whose treatment included radiotherapy and nephrectomy. Receptor source: a woman aged 45-65 years with renal cell carcinoma.

The chain combines TRBV30 with TRBJ2-1; a weak D match, TRBD2 (6 bases). The CDR3 totals 14 residues. Germline loops: CDR1 GTSNPN, CDR2 SVGIG (reference sequence). Trimming removed 7 bases from V and 1 base from J, with 14 bases in between. The CDR3 is CASEPRGSYNEQFF. Here the CDR3 DNA reads TGTGCCTCCGAGCCCCGGGGGTCCTACAATGAGCAGTTCTTC.

The CDR3 region is CASSLVAGGGKLFF. The CDR3 DNA is TGTGCCAGCAGCTTGGTGGCAGGGGGCGGAAAACTGTTTTTT. The rearrangement joins TRBV5-6 to TRBJ1-4; 8 bases align to TRBD1. The germline V gene encodes CDR1 SGHDT and CDR2 YYEEEE. After removal of 0 bases from V and 10 bases from J, the junction contained 5 bases not matched to a gene. The CDR3 covers 14 residues.

The chain uses TRBV14 and TRBJ1-3; TRBD1 might be the D (5 bases). V was trimmed by 3 bases and J by 8 bases, leaving 20 bases between them. Per the germline V gene, CDR1 is SGHDN and CDR2 is FVKESK. The length of the CDR3 is 16 residues. The CDR3 nucleotides read TGTGCCAGCAGCCAGTTGGACAACCTAGCGGTAGACACCATATATTTT. It yields the protein CASSQLDNLAVDTIYF.

The chain carries TRBV6-5 and TRBJ1-3; 9 nucleotides match TRBD1. Germline CDR1 is MNHEY and CDR2 is SVGAGI. The V and J ends lost 2 bases and 5 bases, in that order; junction bases with no gene match: 4. The CDR3 has 15 amino acids. DNA for the CDR3: TGTGCCAGCAGTTACACGACAGGGGGGCGAAACACCATATATTTT. Translated: CASSYTTGGRNTIYF.

The chain uses TRBV4-3 and TRBJ2-2; TRBD1 might be the D (7 bases). The CDR3 sequence is 18 residues long. Germline V gives CDR1 LGHNA, CDR2 YSLEER. The germline V and J ends were trimmed by 0 bases and 1 base, with 15 bases remaining between them. CDR3 region: CASSQDPAGTENTGELFF. The DNA for the CDR3 is TGCGCCAGCAGCCAAGACCCGGCGGGGACAGAGAACACCGGGGAGCTGTTTTTT.

The chain recombines TRBV5-8 with TRBJ1-1; D gene uncertain. V was pared by 0 bases and J by 1 base, with 7 bases between. This CDR3 comprises 14 residues. The germline CDR1 and CDR2 sequences are SGHTS and YDEGEE. The CDR3 region has the DNA TGTGCCAGCAGCTTGGCATGGGCGAACACTGAAGCTTTCTTT. Protein: CASSLAWANTEAFF.

This clone was observed a single time. The V and J genes are TRBV7-9 and TRBJ1-6, with D perhaps TRBD1 (6 bases). CDR1 and CDR2 (germline): SEHNR, FQNEAQ (reference sequence). Trimming shortened V by 5 bases and J by 6 bases, and 17 bases separated the two germline ends. This CDR3 region has 16 residues. The CDR3 DNA is TGTGCCAGCAGCAACCAGGGGAGTGCTAGTAATTCACCCCTCCACTTT. Its protein product is CASSNQGSASNSPLHF.

The genes are TRBV5-4 and TRBJ2-7; D is undetermined. Germline values: CDR1 SGHNT, CDR2 YYREEE (reference sequence). V was clipped by 4 bases and J by 0 bases, with 2 bases between them. This CDR3 is 11 amino acids long. This CDR3 is CASSNSYEQYF. The CDR3 nucleotides are TGTGCCAGCAGCAACTCCTACGAGCAGTACTTC.

This chain links TRBV7-9 with TRBJ2-7; no reliable D call. Trimming cost V 2 bases and J 8 bases, with 13 bases left between them. Germline V lookup: CDR1 SEHNR, CDR2 FQNEAQ (reference sequence). This CDR3 comprises 13 residues. CDR3 loop: CASSLILAEKQYF. CDR3 bases: TGTGCCAGCAGCTTAATCCTGGCCGAAAAGCAGTACTTC.

In this sample, this clone turned up a few times. This chain joins TRBV4-3 and TRBJ1-2; possibly TRBD1 for D (6 bases). This CDR3 region has 13 residues. Trimming removed 2 bases from V and 6 bases from J, with 10 bases in between. Germline V gives CDR1 LGHNA, CDR2 YSLEER. CDR3 DNA sequence: TGCGCCAGCAGCCAACAAGGGGGAGATGGCTACACCTTC. Translating it yields CASSQQGGDGYTF.

V gene TRBV18 combines with J gene TRBJ2-5; 10 positions agree with TRBD1. The V segment lost 3 bases and the J segment 4 bases; nucleotides outside the gene matches: 8. The CDR3 sequence is 16 residues long. Germline loops: CDR1 KGHSH, CDR2 LQKENI. The CDR3 region is CASSPRTGGLRETQYF. The DNA of the CDR3 is TGTGCCAGCTCACCGAGGACAGGGGGACTGAGAGAGACCCAGTACTTC.

This rearrangement joins TRBV18 to TRBJ1-1; D might be TRBD1 (5 bases). Per the germline V gene, CDR1 is KGHSH and CDR2 is LQKENI. This CDR3 region has 17 residues. V lost 0 bases, J lost 0 bases, and 14 bases lay in between. CDR3 DNA: TGTGCCAGCTCACCACCCCGGTGGGACCCCTTGAACACTGAAGCTTTCTTT. Translated: CASSPPRWDPLNTEAFF.

The rearrangement uses TRBV5-1 and TRBJ2-3; 12 nucleotides align to TRBD2. This CDR3 region has 15 residues. The V gene's germline CDR1 is SGHRS and CDR2 YFSETQ. Trimming removed 2 bases from V and 7 bases from J; junction bases left unmatched: 5. The CDR3 sequence is CASSFTSGGQNTQYF. The CDR3 DNA is TGCGCCAGCAGCTTCACTAGCGGGGGGCAAAATACGCAGTATTTT. The full variable domain, with the rest looked up from reference TRBV5-1 and TRBJ2-3, is KAGVTQTPRYLIKTRGQQVTLSCSPISGHRSVSWYQQTPGQGLQFLFEYFSETQRNKGNFPGRFSGRQFSNSRSEMNVSTLELGDSALYLCASSFTSGGQNTQYFGPGTRLTVL.

This chain connects TRBV6-4 to TRBJ1-6; TRBD1 agrees at 8 bases. The junction had 5 bases not matched to a gene; V was cut back by 3 bases and J by 13 bases. Germline loops: CDR1 MRHNA, CDR2 SNTAGT. This CDR3 spans 13 amino acids. The CDR3, as DNA: TGTGCCAGCAGTGAAACAGGGGGGCTGCCCCTCCACTTT. It specifies CASSETGGLPLHF.

J is TRBJ2-1 and V is TRBV18; a weak D match, TRBD2 (5 bases). Trimming stripped 5 bases from V and 0 bases from J, with 14 bases between. From germline, CDR1 is KGHSH and CDR2 LQKENI. The CDR3 totals 16 residues. In nucleotides, the CDR3 is TGTGCCAGCTCAGCCCTAGTTGGGAGCTCCTACAATGAGCAGTTCTTC. As protein: CASSALVGSSYNEQFF. The variable domain in full, completed from reference TRBV18 and TRBJ2-1, reads NAGVMQNPRHLVRRRGQEARLRCSPMKGHSHVYWYRQLPEEGLKFMVYLQKENIIDESGMPKERFSAEFPKEGPSILRIQQVVRGDSAAYFCASSALVGSSYNEQFFGPGTRLTVL.

This chain connects TRBV30 to TRBJ1-5; D unresolved. Germline assignment: CDR1 GTSNPN and CDR2 SVGIG (reference sequence). The CDR3 length is 14 residues. The ends were cut back, 3 bases at V and 3 bases at J, with 12 bases in the middle. CDR3 protein: CAWSASSYNQPQHF. The CDR3, as DNA: TGTGCCTGGAGCGCTTCCTCGTACAATCAGCCCCAGCATTTT.

This sequence joins TRBV7-9 and TRBJ2-1; 11 bases agree with TRBD2. Germline lookup yields CDR1 SEHNR and CDR2 FQNEAQ (reference sequence). The CDR3 spans 14 residues. The J segment lost 7 bases and the V segment lost 5 bases, leaving 4 bases of the junction unmatched. The CDR3 is CASSMTSGTNEQFF. CDR3 in DNA: TGTGCCAGCAGCATGACTAGCGGGACAAATGAGCAGTTCTTC.

The chain is built from TRBV29-1 and TRBJ1-4, with D hard to call. The CDR3 has 12 amino acids. V lost 0 bases and J 4 bases, leaving 3 bases between the germline ends. CDR1 SQVTM and CDR2 ANQGSEA come from the germline V gene. The CDR3: CSVEDGNEKLFF. As DNA, the CDR3 is TGCAGCGTTGAAGACGGTAATGAAAAACTGTTTTTT.

The chain links TRBV6-6 to TRBJ1-1; a possible D gene is TRBD1 (5 bases). The CDR3 totals 15 residues. The V and J ends lost 0 bases and 5 bases respectively, with 13 bases between them. CDR1 and CDR2 from the germline V gene are MNHNY and SVGAGI (reference sequence). The DNA of the CDR3 is TGTGCCAGCAGTTACTCTAGCGGGGGAAGTACTGAAGCTTTCTTT. This sequence encodes CASSYSSGGSTEAFF.

This sequence joins TRBV6-6 and TRBJ2-7; D not resolved. This CDR3 region has 13 residues. V lost 5 bases and J 4 bases, leaving 12 bases between the germline ends. Germline V gene data show CDR1 as MNHNY and CDR2 as SVGAGI (reference sequence). Here the CDR3 reads CASSKASGYEQYF. In DNA, the CDR3 is TGTGCCAGCAGTAAGGCTAGTGGGTACGAGCAGTACTTC.

This clone was counted a few times. The chain has TRBV7-8 and TRBJ1-2; tentative D call: TRBD1 (6 bases). Trimming pared 4 bases from V and 0 bases from J, leaving 9 bases between. Looked up from germline, CDR1 is SGHVS and CDR2 is FQNEAQ. The CDR3 has 14 amino acids. Written as DNA, the CDR3 is TGTGCCAGCAGCTCGACAGGATCTAACTATGGCTACACCTTC. Protein: CASSSTGSNYGYTF. Full variable domain (outside the CDR3, taken from reference TRBV7-8 and TRBJ1-2): GAGVSQSPRYKVAKRGQDVALRCDPISGHVSLFWYQQALGQGPEFLTYFQNEAQLDKSGLPSDRFFAERPEGSVSTLKIQRTQQEDSAVYLCASSSTGSNYGYTFGSGTRLTVV.

V is TRBV7-2 and J is TRBJ2-3, with D unclear. Germline CDR1 reads SGHTA; CDR2 reads FQGNSA. Trimming cost V 5 bases and J 0 bases, with 6 bases left between them. CDR3 length: 13 residues. CDR3 bases: TGTGCCAGCAGCCCGAAAAGCACAGATACGCAGTATTTT. It specifies CASSPKSTDTQYF. Together with reference TRBV7-2 and TRBJ2-3, the CDR3 gives the full variable domain: GAGVSQSPSNKVTEKGKDVELRCDPISGHTALYWYRQSLGQGLEFLIYFQGNSAPDKSGLPSDRFSAERTGGSVSTLTIQRTQQEDSAVYLCASSPKSTDTQYFGPGTRLTVL.

The chain recombines TRBV4-3 with TRBJ2-7, with D maybe TRBD1 (5 bases). Germline V gene lookup returns CDR1 LGHNA and CDR2 YSLEER. Trimming removed 0 bases from V and 1 base from J, with 7 bases in between. The CDR3 contains 14 residues. As DNA, the CDR3 is TGCGCCAGCAGCCAAGACCACAGGTCCTACGAGCAGTACTTC. This encodes CASSQDHRSYEQYF.

This sequence joins TRBV5-4 and TRBJ1-1; 10 nucleotides line up with TRBD1. The V and J ends lost 1 base and 3 bases, in that order; junction bases with no gene match: 6. Germline V gene sequence: CDR1 SGHNT, CDR2 YYREEE (reference sequence). This CDR3 contains 16 residues. The CDR3 spells CASSLRGQGFDTEAFF. The CDR3 nucleotides are TGTGCCAGCAGCTTGAGGGGACAGGGGTTTGACACTGAAGCTTTCTTT. Variable domain in full (rest from reference TRBV5-4 and TRBJ1-1): ETGVTQSPTHLIKTRGQQVTLRCSSQSGHNTVSWYQQALGQGPQFIFQYYREEENGRGNFPPRFSGLQFPNYSSELNVNALELDDSALYLCASSLRGQGFDTEAFFGQGTRLTVV.

The rearrangement links TRBV7-3 to TRBJ2-1; 7 bases are a match to TRBD2. V gave up 5 bases and J gave up 4 bases; unmatched junction bases: 8. CDR1 and CDR2 (germline): SGHTA, FQGTGA. This CDR3 comprises 15 residues. CDR3 nucleotides: TGTGCCAGCAGCCCAAAATTAGCGGGTTACAATGAGCAGTTCTTC. Protein sequence: CASSPKLAGYNEQFF.

This clone came up once. This sequence joins TRBV10-3 and TRBJ1-5; TRBD1 agrees at 7 bases. Germline V lookup: CDR1 ENHRY, CDR2 SYGVKD. The CDR3 loop spans 14 amino acids. V lost 2 bases and J lost 5; bases outside the gene matches: 3. The CDR3 sequence: CAISETGVDQPQHF. Here the CDR3 DNA reads TGTGCCATCAGTGAGACAGGGGTTGATCAGCCCCAGCATTTT.

V and J are TRBV4-3 and TRBJ1-5; 11 bases line up with TRBD1. CDR3 length: 15 amino acids. Germline lookup yields CDR1 LGHNA and CDR2 YSLEER. The J segment lost 6 bases and the V segment lost 0 bases, leaving 1 base of the junction unmatched. DNA for the CDR3: TGCGCCAGCAGCCAAGATGGGACAGGGGGTCAGCCCCAGCATTTT. This sequence encodes CASSQDGTGGQPQHF.

The CDR3 loop reads CASTKTGGYNEQFF. CDR3 nucleotide sequence: TGCGCCAGCACCAAGACAGGGGGCTACAATGAGCAGTTCTTC. The chain is built from TRBV5-1 and TRBJ2-1; 9 positions match TRBD1. J lost 3 bases, V lost 6 bases, and 4 bases had no gene match. Germline-derived CDR1 and CDR2 are SGHRS and YFSETQ. The CDR3 runs 14 residues.

The V gene is TRBV9, the J gene TRBJ1-2; no clear D. Germline V gene lookup returns CDR1 SGDLS and CDR2 YYNGEE. This CDR3 is built from 15 residues. V was cut by 0 bases and J by 1 base, with 10 bases left in between. In DNA, the CDR3 is TGTGCCAGCAGCGTAGACGCAAACCTTAACTATGGCTACACCTTC. It encodes CASSVDANLNYGYTF.

J is TRBJ2-2 and V is TRBV2; D call uncertain. The CDR3 is made up of 13 amino acids. Germline V gives CDR1 SNHLY, CDR2 FYNNEI. Trimming pared 10 bases from V and 7 bases from J, leaving 16 bases between. In nucleotides, the CDR3 is TGTGCCACCAAAGGCGGCGCCGACGGGGAGCTGTTTTTT. Its translation: CATKGGADGELFF.

The chain is built from TRBV5-1 and TRBJ2-3; possible D gene TRBD2, 5 bases. V dropped 4 bases and J dropped 3 bases, with 12 bases sitting between them. The germline CDR1 and CDR2 sequences are SGHRS and YFSETQ. CDR3 size: 14 residues. CDR3 DNA: TGCGCCAGCAGCCTGCTCCGGGGAACAGATACGCAGTATTTT. It translates to CASSLLRGTDTQYF.

The chain links TRBV6-1 to TRBJ1-2; maybe TRBD1 (5 bases). V was trimmed by 6 bases and J by 0 bases, leaving 14 bases between them. The germline gives CDR1 MNHNS, CDR2 SASEGT. The CDR3 length is 15 residues. The CDR3 sequence is CASRDTLGANYGYTF. The CDR3, as DNA: TGTGCCAGCAGGGATACCCTGGGGGCTAACTATGGCTACACCTTC.